This T cell receptor (beta chain) was obtained from a study of OX40 agonist ivuxolimab in advanced cancers. Concerning this clone: Its specificity is not known.

Trimming took 0 bases from V and 8 from J; bases not matched to a gene: 10. The CDR3 extends over 16 amino acids. The V gene's germline CDR1 is LGHNA and CDR2 YSLEER. Findings and limits, study-wide: Determination of antigen specificity was not performed for the expanded peripheral T cells.

The assay was immunoSEQ multiplex PCR, and TCRdb's table has in-frame clones only and misses some. The table lists over 85,000 clones, 84% of them singletons. The sample in question was CD4+ or CD8+ T cells sorted from blood, obtained in a trial of the OX40 agonist ivuxolimab. The sequence derives from an adult with an advanced solid tumor such as melanoma, head and neck, liver or kidney cancer. J is TRBJ2-7 and V is TRBV4-3; 10 nucleotides agree with TRBD2. In nucleotides, the CDR3 is TGCGCCAGCAGCCAAGAGGAAACTAGCGGGGACCTCCAGCAGTACGTC. Amino acid sequence: CASSQEETSGDLQQYV.